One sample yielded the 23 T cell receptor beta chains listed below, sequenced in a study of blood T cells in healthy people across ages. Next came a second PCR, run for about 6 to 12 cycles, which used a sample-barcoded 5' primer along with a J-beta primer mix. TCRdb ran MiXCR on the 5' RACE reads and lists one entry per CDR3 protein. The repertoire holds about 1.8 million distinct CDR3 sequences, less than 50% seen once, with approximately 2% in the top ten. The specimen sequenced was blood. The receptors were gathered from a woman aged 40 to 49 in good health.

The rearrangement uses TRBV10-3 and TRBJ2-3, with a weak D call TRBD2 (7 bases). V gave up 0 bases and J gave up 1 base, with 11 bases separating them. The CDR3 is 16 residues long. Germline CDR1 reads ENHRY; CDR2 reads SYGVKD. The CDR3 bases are TGTGCCATCAGTGAGTCGGGGGGGGCGCGCACAGATACGCAGTATTTT. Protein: CAISESGGARTDTQYF.

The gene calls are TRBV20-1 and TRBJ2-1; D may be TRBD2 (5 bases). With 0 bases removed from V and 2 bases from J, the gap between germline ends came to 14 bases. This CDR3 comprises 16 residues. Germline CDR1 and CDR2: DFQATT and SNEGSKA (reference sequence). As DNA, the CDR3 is TGCAGTGCTAGAGATTGGTCGGGGTCACCCTACAATGAGCAGTTCTTC. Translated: CSARDWSGSPYNEQFF.

The CDR3 loop reads CASSDDQPQHF. CDR3 nucleotide sequence: TGTGCCAGCAGTGACGATCAGCCCCAGCATTTT. The chain has TRBV2 and TRBJ1-5; no definite D call. CDR1 and CDR2 (germline): SNHLY, FYNNEI. Trimming removed 3 bases at V and 5 bases at J, with 2 bases between. The CDR3 has 11 amino acids.

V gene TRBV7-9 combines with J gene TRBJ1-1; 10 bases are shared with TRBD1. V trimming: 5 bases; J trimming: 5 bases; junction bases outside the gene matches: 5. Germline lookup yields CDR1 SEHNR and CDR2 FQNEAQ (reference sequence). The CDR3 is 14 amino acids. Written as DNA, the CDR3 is TGTGCCAGCAGCCCGGACAGGGGGTTTACTGAAGCTTTCTTT. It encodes CASSPDRGFTEAFF.

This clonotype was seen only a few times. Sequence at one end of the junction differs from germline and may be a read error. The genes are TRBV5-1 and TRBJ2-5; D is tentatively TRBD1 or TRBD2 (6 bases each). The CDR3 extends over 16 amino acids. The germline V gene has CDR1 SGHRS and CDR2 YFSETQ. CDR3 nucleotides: TGCGCTAGCAGTTTGCAGCGTCCGGGGGCCTCAGAGACCCAGTACTTC. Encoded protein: CASSLQRPGASETQYF.

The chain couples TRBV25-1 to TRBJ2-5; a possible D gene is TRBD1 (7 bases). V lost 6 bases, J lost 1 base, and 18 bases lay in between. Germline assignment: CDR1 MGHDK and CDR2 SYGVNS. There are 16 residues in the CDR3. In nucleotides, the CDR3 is TGTGCCAGCAGCGCGCGGGACAGAATTTTCCAAGAGACCCAGTACTTC. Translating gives CASSARDRIFQETQYF.

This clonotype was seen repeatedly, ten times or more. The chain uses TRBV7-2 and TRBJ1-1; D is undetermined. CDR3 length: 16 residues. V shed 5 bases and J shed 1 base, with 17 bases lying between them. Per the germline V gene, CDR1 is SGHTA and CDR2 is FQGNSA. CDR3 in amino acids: CASSPPRLTENTEAFF. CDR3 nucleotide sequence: TGTGCCAGCAGCCCACCTCGCTTGACCGAGAACACTGAAGCTTTCTTT.

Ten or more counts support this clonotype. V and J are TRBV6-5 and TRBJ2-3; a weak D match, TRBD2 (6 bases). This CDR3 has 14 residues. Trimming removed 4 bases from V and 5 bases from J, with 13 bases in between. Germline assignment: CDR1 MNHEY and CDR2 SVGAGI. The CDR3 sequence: CASSLGGEGDTQYF. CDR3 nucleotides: TGTGCCAGCAGTTTGGGGGGAGAGGGAGATACGCAGTATTTT.

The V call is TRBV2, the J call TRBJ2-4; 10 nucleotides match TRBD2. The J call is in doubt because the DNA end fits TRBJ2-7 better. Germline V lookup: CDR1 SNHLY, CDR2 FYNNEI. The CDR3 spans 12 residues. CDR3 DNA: TGTGCCAACAGAGGACTAGCGGACGAGCAGTACTTC. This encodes CANRGLADEQYF.

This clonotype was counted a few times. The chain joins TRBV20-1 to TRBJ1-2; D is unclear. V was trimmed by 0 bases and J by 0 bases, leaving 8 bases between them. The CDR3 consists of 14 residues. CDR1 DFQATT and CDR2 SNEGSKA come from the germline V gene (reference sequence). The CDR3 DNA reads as TGCAGTGCTAGAGACAGGTCAGCTAACTATGGCTACACCTTC. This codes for CSARDRSANYGYTF.

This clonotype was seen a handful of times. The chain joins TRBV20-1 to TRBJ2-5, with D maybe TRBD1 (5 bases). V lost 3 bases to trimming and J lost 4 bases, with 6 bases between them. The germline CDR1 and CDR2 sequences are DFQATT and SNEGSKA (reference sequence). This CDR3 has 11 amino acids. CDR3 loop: CSASDRETQYF. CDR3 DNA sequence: TGCAGTGCTAGCGACAGAGAGACCCAGTACTTC.

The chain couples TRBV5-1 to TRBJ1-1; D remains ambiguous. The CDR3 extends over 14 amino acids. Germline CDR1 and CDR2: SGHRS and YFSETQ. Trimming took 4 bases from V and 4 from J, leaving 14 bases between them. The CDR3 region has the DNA TGCGCCAGCAGCCGCTCGGCCACGGGCACTGAAGCTTTCTTT. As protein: CASSRSATGTEAFF.

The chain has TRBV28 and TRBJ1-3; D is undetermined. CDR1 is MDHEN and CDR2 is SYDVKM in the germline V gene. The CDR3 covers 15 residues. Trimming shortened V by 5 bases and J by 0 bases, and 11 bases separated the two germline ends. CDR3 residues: CASSPAGSSGNTIYF. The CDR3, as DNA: TGTGCCAGCAGTCCCGCGGGGAGCTCTGGAAACACCATATATTTT.

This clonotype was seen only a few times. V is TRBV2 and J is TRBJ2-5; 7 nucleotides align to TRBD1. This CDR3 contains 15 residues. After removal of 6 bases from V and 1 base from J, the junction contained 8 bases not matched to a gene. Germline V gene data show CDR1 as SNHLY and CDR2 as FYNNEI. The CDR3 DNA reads TGTGCCAGCAGGGCAACAGGGGTCCGCCAAGAGACCCAGTACTTC. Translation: CASRATGVRQETQYF.

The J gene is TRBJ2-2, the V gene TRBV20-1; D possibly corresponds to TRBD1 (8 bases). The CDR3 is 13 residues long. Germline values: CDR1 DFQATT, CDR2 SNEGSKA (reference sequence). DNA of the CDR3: TGCGCTTATGACAGGGGAGGGACCGGGGAGCTGTTTTTT. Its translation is CAYDRGGTGELFF.

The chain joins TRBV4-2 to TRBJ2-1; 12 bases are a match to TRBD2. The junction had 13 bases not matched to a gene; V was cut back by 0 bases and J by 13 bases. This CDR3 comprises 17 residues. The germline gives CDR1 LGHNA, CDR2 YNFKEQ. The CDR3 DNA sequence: TGTGCCAGCAGCCAAGATAGGCCTAGCGGGGGGGGAGAGACCCAGTTCTTC. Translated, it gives CASSQDRPSGGGETQFF.

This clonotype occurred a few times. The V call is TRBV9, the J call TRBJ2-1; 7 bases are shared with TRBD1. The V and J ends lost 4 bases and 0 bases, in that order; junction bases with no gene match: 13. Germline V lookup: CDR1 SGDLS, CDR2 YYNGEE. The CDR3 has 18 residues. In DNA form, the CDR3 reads TGTGCCAGCAGCCCCCACCCCGGGACAGATAGCTCCTACAATGAGCAGTTCTTC. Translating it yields CASSPHPGTDSSYNEQFF.

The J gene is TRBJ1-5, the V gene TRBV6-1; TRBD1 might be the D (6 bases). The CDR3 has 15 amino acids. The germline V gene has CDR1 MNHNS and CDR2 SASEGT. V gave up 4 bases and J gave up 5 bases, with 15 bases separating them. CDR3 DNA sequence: TGTGCCAGCAGTGGAATCGGGACACAGTATCAGCCCCAGCATTTT. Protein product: CASSGIGTQYQPQHF.

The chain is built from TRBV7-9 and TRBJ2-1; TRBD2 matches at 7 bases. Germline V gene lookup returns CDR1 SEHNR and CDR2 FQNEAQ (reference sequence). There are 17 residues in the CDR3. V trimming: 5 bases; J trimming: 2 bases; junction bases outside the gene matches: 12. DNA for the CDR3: TGTGCCAGCAGCCAGGGTGGCGGGCTAGCGGCCTACAATGAGCAGTTCTTC. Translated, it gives CASSQGGGLAAYNEQFF. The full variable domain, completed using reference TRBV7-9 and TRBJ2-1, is DTGVSQNPRHKITKRGQNVTFRCDPISEHNRLYWYRQTLGQGPEFLTYFQNEAQLEKSRLLSDRFSAERPKGSFSTLEIQRTEQGDSAMYLCASSQGGGLAAYNEQFFGPGTRLTVL.

The DNA for the CDR3 is TGTGCCAGCAGCCTGAGACCGGGACCCACGGAGACCCAGTACTTC. Its protein is CASSLRPGPTETQYF. The chain couples TRBV3-1 to TRBJ2-5; possibly TRBD1 or TRBD2 for D (5 bases each). Germline-derived CDR1 and CDR2 are LGHDT and YNNKEL (reference sequence). CDR3 length: 15 residues. V dropped 4 bases and J dropped 5 bases, with 17 bases sitting between them.

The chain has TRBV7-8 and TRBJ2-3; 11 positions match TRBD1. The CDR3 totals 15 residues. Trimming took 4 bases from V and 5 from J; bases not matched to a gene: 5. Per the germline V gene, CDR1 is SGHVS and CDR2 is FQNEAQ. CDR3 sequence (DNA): TGTGCCAGCAGCTATGCCGGGACAGGGGGAGATACGCAGTATTTT. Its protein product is CASSYAGTGGDTQYF.

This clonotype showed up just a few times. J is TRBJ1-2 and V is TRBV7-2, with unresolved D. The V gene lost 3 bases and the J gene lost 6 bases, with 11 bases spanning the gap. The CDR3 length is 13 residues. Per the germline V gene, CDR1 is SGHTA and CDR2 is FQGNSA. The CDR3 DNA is TGTGCCAGCAGCTTCGGATTCTCGGATGGCTACACCTTC. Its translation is CASSFGFSDGYTF.

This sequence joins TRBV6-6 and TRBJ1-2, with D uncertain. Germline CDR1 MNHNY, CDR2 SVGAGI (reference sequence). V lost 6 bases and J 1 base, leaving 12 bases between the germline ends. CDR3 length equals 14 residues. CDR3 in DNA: TGTGCCAGCAGGGGAGAAGTCCTTAACTATGGCTACACCTTC. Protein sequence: CASRGEVLNYGYTF.